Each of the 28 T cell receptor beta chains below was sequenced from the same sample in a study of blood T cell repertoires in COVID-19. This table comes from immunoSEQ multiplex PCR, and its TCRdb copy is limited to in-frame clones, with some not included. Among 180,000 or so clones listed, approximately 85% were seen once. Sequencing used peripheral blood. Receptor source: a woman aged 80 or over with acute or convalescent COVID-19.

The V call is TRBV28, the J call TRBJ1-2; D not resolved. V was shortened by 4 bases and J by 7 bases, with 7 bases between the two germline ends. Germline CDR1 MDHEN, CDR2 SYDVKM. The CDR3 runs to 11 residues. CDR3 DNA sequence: TGTGCCAGCAGTTCTCGGGGTGGCTACACCTTC. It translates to CASSSRGGYTF.

The CDR3 loop reads CASPDPGDFSNQPQHF. The CDR3 nucleotides read TGTGCCAGCCCAGATCCAGGGGATTTTAGCAATCAGCCCCAGCATTTT. The chain employs TRBV2 and TRBJ1-5; perhaps TRBD1 as D (6 bases). Between the trimmed V and J ends, which lost 8 bases and 0 bases, there was a span of 17 bases. Per the germline V gene, CDR1 is SNHLY and CDR2 is FYNNEI. The CDR3 has 16 residues.

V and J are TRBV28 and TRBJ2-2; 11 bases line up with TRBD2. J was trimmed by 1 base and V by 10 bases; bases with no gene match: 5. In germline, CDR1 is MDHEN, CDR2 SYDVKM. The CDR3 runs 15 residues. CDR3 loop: CATQLAGGNTGELFF. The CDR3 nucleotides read TGTGCCACCCAGCTAGCGGGAGGGAACACCGGGGAGCTGTTTTTT.

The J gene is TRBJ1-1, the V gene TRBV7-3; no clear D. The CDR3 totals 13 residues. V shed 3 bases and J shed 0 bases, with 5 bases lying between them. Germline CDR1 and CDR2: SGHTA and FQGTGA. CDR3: CASSFNMNTEAFF. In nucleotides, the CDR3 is TGTGCCAGCAGCTTCAACATGAACACTGAAGCTTTCTTT.

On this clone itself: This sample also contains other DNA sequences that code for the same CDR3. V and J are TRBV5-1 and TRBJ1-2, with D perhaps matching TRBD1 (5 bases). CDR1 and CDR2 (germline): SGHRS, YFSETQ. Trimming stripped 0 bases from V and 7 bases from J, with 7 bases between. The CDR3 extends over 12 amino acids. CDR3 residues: CASSLEGVGYTF. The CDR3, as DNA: TGCGCCAGCAGCTTGGAAGGGGTTGGCTACACCTTC.

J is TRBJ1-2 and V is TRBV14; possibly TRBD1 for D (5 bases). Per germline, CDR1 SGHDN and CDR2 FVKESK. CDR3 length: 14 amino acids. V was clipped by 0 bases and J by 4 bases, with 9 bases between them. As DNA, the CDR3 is TGTGCCAGCAGCCAAGACAGGGTTGGCTATGGCTACACCTTC. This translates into CASSQDRVGYGYTF.

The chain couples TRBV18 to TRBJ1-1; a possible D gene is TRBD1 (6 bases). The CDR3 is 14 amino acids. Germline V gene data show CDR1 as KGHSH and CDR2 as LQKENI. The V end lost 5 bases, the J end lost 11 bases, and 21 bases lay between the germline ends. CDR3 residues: CASSMGRGYIVAFF. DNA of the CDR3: TGTGCCAGCTCAATGGGCAGGGGATATATCGTGGCTTTCTTT.

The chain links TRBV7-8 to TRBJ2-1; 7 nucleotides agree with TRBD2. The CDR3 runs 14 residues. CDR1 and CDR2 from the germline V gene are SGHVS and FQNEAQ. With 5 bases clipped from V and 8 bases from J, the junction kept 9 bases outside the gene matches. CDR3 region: CASSRAAGGYEQFF. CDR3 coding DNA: TGTGCCAGCAGCCGAGCTGCCGGGGGGTATGAGCAGTTCTTC.

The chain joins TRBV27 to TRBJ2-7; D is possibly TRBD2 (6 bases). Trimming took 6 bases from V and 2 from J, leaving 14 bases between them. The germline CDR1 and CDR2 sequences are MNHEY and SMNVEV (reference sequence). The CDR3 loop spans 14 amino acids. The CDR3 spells CASRLTGRPYEQYF. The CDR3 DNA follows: TGTGCCAGCAGACTTACGGGGAGGCCCTACGAGCAGTACTTC.

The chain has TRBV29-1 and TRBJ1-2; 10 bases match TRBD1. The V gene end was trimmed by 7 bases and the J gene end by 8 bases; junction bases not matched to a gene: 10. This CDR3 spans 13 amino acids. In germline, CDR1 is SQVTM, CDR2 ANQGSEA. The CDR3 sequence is CSALRTGGEGYTF. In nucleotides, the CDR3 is TGCAGCGCTCTTCGGACAGGGGGTGAGGGCTACACCTTC.

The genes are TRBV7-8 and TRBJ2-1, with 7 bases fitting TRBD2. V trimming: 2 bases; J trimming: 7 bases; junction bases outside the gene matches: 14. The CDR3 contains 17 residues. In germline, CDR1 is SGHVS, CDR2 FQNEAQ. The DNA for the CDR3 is TGTGCCAGCAGCTTAAGGAAACAGAGCGGGATAATTAATGAGCAGTTCTTC. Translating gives CASSLRKQSGIINEQFF.

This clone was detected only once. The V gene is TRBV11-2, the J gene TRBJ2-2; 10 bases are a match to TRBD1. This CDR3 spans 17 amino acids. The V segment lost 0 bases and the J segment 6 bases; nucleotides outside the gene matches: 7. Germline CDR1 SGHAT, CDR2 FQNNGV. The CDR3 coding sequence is TGTGCCAGCAGCTTAGATCGGGGGACAGGGGACCCCGGGGAGCTGTTTTTT. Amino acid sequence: CASSLDRGTGDPGELFF.

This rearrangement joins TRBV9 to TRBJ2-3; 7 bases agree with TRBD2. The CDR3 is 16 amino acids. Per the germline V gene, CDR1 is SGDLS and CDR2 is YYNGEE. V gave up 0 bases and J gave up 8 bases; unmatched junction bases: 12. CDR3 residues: CASSVDGRPGAGTQYF. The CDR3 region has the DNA TGTGCCAGCAGCGTAGACGGGAGGCCCGGGGCCGGTACGCAGTATTTT.

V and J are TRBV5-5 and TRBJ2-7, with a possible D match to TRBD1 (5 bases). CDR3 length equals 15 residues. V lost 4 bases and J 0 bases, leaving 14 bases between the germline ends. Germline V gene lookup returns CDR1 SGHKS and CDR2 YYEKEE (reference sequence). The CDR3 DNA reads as TGTGCCAGCAGCCCCAGTGGCAGGGTCTCCTACGAGCAGTACTTC. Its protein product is CASSPSGRVSYEQYF. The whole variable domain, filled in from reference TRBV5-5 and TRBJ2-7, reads DAGVTQSPTHLIKTRGQQVTLRCSPISGHKSVSWYQQVLGQGPQFIFQYYEKEERGRGNFPDRFSARQFPNYSSELNVNALLLGDSALYLCASSPSGRVSYEQYFGPGTRLTVT.

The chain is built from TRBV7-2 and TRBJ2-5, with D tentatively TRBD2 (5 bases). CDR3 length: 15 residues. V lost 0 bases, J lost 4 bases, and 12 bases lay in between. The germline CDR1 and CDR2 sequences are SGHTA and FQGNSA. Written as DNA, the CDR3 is TGTGCCAGCAGCTTAGCCGCCGCGGGCCGAGAGACCCAGTACTTC. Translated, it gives CASSLAAAGRETQYF.

CDR3 protein: CASSPNPDSYEQYF. CDR3 nucleotide sequence: TGTGCCAGCAGCCCTAACCCGGACAGCTACGAGCAGTACTTC. The chain couples TRBV11-1 to TRBJ2-7; tentative D call: TRBD1 (6 bases). The CDR3 is 14 residues long. The V and J ends lost 5 bases and 3 bases respectively, with 14 bases between them. CDR1 SGHAT and CDR2 FQDESV come from the germline V gene (reference sequence).

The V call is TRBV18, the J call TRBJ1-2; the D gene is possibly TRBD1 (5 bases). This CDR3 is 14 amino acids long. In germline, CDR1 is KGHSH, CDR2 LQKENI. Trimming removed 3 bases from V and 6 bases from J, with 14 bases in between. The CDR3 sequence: CASSPSSGGNGYTF. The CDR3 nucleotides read TGTGCCAGCTCACCCTCTTCGGGGGGAAATGGCTACACCTTC.

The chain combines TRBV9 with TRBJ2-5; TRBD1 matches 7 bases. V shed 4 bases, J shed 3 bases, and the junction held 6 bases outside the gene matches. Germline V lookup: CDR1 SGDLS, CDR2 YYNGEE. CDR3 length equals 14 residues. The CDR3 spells CASSPHGTEETQYF. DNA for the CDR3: TGTGCCAGCAGCCCCCACGGGACAGAAGAGACCCAGTACTTC.

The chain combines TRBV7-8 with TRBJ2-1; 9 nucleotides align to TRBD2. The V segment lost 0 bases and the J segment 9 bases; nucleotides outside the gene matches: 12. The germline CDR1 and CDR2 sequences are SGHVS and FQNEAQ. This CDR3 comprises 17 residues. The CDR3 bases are TGTGCCAGCAGCTTAGCGGGTGCGGGAGGGCCCGGGAGTGAGCAGTTCTTC. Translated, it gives CASSLAGAGGPGSEQFF.

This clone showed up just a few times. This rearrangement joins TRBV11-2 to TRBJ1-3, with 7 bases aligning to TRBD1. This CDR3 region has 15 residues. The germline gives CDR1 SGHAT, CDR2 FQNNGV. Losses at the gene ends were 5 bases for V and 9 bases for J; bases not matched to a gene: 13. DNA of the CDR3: TGTGCCAGCAGCCGATCCCGGGACAGCCGAGGCACCATATATTTT. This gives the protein CASSRSRDSRGTIYF.

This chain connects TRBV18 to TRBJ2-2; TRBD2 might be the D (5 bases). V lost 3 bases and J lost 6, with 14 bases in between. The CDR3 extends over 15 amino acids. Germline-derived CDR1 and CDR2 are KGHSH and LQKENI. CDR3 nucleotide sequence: TGTGCCAGCTCACCTCGGTCGTCGGGATCCGGGGAGCTGTTTTTT. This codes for CASSPRSSGSGELFF.

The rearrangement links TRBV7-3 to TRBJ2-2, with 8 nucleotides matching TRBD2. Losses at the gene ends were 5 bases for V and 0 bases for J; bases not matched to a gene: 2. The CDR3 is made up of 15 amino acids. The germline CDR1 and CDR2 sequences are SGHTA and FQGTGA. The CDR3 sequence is CASSVSGANTGELFF. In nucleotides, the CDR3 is TGTGCCAGCAGCGTTAGCGGGGCGAACACCGGGGAGCTGTTTTTT.

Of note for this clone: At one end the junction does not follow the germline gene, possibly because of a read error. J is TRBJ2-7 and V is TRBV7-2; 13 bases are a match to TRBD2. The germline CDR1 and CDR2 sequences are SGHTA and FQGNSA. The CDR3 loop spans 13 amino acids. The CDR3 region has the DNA TGTGCCAGCAGGGGACTAGCGGGGCACGATCAGTACTTC. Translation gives CASRGLAGHDQYF.

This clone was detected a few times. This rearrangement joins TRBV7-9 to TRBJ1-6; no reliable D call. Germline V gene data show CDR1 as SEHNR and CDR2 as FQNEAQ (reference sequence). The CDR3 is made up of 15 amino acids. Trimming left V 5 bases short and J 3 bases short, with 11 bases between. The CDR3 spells CASSPGSFYNSPLHF. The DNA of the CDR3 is TGTGCCAGCAGCCCCGGGAGTTTCTATAATTCACCCCTCCACTTT.

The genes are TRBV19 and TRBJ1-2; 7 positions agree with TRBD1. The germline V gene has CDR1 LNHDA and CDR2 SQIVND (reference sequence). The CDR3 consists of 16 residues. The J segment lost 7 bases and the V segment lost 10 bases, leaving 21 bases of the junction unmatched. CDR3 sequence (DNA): TGTGCCACCCGGTGGGGTACAGGGGAATGGATGGGTGGCTACACCTTC. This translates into CATRWGTGEWMGGYTF.

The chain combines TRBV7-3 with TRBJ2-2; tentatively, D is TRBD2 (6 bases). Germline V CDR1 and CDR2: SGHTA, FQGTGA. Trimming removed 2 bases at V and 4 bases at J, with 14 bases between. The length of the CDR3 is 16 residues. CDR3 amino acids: CASSLGTLRGTGELFF. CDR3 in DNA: TGTGCCAGCAGCTTAGGGACTCTAAGGGGCACCGGGGAGCTGTTTTTT.

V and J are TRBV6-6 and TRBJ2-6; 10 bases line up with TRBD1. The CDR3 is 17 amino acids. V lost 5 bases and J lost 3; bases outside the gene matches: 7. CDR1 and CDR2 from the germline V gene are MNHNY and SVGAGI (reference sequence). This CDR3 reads CASSRGQGRVGANVLTF. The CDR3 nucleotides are TGTGCCAGCAGTCGGGGACAGGGGCGGGTTGGGGCCAACGTCCTGACTTTC.

The CDR3 nucleotides are TGTGCCAGCAGCCAAGATCTCCCGCGGGGCTACAATGAGCAGTTCTTC. Translating it yields CASSQDLPRGYNEQFF. The rearrangement links TRBV3-1 (or the pseudogene TRBV3-2) to TRBJ2-1; D perhaps matches TRBD2 (6 bases). This CDR3 region has 16 residues. Germline V gene lookup returns CDR1 LGHDT and CDR2 YNNKEL (reference sequence). V was shortened by 0 bases and J by 3 bases, with 12 bases between the two germline ends.